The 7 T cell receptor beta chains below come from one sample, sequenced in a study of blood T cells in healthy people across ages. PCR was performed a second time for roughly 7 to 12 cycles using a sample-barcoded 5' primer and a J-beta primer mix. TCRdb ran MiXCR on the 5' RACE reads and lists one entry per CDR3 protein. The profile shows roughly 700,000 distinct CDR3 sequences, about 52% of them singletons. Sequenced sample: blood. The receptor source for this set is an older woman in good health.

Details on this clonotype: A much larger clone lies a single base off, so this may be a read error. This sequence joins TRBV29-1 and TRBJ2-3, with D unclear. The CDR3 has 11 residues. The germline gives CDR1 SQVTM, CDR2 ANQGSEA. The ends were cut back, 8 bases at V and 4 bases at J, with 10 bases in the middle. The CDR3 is CSTQRSDTQYF. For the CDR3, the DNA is TGCAGCACCCAAAGGTCAGATACGCAGTATTTT.

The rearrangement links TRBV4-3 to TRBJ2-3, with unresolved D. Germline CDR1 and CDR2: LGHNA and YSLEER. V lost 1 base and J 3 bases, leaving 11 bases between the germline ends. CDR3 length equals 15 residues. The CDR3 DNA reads TGCGCCAGCAGCCAAGCGGTCGGCGGAACAGATACGCAGTATTTT. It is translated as CASSQAVGGTDTQYF.

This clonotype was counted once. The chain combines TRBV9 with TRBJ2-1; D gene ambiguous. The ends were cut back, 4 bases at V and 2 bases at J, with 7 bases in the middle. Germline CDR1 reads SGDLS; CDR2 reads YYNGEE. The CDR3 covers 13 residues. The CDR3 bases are TGTGCCAGCAGCCAGGACCCCTACAATGAGCAGTTCTTC. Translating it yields CASSQDPYNEQFF.

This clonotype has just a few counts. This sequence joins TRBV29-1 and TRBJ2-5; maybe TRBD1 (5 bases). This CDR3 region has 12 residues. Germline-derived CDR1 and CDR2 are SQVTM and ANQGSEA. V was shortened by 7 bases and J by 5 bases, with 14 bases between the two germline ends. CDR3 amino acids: CSARQPPETQYF. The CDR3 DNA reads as TGCAGCGCCCGACAGCCCCCGGAGACCCAGTACTTC. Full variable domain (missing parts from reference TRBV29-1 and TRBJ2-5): SAVISQKPSRDICQRGTSLTIQCQVDSQVTMMFWYRQQPGQSLTLIATANQGSEATYESGFVIDKFPISRPNLTFSTLTVSNMSPEDSSIYLCSARQPPETQYFGPGTRLLVL.

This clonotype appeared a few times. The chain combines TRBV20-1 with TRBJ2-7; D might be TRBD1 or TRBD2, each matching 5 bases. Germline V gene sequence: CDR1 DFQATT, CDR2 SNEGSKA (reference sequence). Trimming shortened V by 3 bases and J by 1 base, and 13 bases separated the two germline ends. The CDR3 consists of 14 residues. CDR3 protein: CSARGDGRSYEQYF. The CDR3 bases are TGCAGTGCTAGGGGGGACGGAAGATCCTACGAGCAGTACTTC.

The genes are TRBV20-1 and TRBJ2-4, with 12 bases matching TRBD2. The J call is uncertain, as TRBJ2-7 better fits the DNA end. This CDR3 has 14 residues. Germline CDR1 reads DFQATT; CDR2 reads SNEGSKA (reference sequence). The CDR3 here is CSASPGLAGGEQYF. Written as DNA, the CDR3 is TGCAGTGCTAGCCCGGGACTAGCGGGCGGCGAGCAGTACTTC.

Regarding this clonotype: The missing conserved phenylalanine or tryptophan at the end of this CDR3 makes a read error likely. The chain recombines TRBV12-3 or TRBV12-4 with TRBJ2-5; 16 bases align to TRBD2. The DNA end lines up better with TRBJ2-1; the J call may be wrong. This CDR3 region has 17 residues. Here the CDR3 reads CASSFTGTSGRVNEQFV. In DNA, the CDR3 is TGTGCCAGCAGCTTTACAGGGACTAGCGGGAGGGTCAATGAGCAGTTCGTC.